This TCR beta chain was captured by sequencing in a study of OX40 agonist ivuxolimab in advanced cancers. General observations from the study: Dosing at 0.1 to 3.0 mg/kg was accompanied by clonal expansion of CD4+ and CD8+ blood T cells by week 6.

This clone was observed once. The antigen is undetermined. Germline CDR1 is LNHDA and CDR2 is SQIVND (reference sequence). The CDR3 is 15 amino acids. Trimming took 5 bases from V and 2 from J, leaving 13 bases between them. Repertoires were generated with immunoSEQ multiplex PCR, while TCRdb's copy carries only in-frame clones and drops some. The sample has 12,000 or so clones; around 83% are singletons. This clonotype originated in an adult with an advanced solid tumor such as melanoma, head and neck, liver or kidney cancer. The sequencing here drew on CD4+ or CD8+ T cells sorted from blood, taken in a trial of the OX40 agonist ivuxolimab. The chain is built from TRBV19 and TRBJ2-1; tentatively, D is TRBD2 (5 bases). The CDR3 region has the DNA TGTGCCAGTAGTTGTCCTAGCCCCACCTACAATGAGCAGTTCTTC. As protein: CASSCPSPTYNEQFF.